These 14 T cell receptor beta chains were all obtained from the same sample, sequenced in a study of monozygotic twins with cystic fibrosis. Using immunoSEQ multiplex PCR, the repertoire was profiled, and TCRdb retains in-frame clones only, with some absent. The sample gives about 39,000 clones, 75% to 95% of which show up once; around 0.19% is in the top ten. The sequenced material came from blood. Every receptor here comes from a boy aged 2 to 10 with cystic fibrosis.

This chain connects TRBV7-3 to TRBJ2-6; tentative D call: TRBD1 (5 bases). From germline, CDR1 is SGHTA and CDR2 FQGTGA. The CDR3 has 15 residues. Trimming removed 5 bases at V and 0 bases at J, with 8 bases between. The CDR3 sequence: CASSPGNSGANVLTF. DNA of the CDR3: TGTGCCAGCAGCCCAGGGAACTCTGGGGCCAACGTCCTGACTTTC.

This chain links TRBV4-1 with TRBJ2-7; a possible D gene is TRBD1 (6 bases). This CDR3 has 15 residues. Germline CDR1 reads MGHRA; CDR2 reads YSYEKL. The ends were cut back, 0 bases at V and 4 bases at J, with 13 bases in the middle. CDR3 bases: TGCGCCAGCAGCCAAGAAGGACAGCCAATTTACGAGCAGTACTTC. It codes for CASSQEGQPIYEQYF.

The chain carries TRBV5-1 and TRBJ2-7, with D hard to call. This CDR3 has 11 residues. V was cut by 0 bases and J by 4 bases, with 2 bases left in between. The V gene's germline CDR1 is SGHRS and CDR2 YFSETQ. DNA of the CDR3: TGCGCCAGCAGCTTGGGTTACGAGCAGTACTTC. Translation: CASSLGYEQYF.

The chain carries TRBV6-6 and TRBJ1-2; maybe TRBD1 (5 bases). The CDR3 is 14 residues long. V dropped 8 bases and J dropped 7 bases, with 20 bases sitting between them. The germline CDR1 and CDR2 sequences are MNHNY and SVGAGI (reference sequence). The CDR3 reads CASGPDRSGSGYTF. The DNA of the CDR3 is TGTGCCAGCGGGCCGGATCGCTCAGGGTCTGGCTACACCTTC.

V gene TRBV7-8 combines with J gene TRBJ1-1; 7 nucleotides line up with TRBD1. V lost 5 bases, J lost 10 bases, and 13 bases stayed unmatched. From germline, CDR1 is SGHVS and CDR2 FQNEAQ. The length of the CDR3 is 14 residues. CDR3 loop: CASSPGQRDYGAFF. The CDR3 DNA is TGTGCCAGCAGCCCGGGACAGCGAGACTATGGAGCTTTCTTT.

This chain uses TRBV6-6 with TRBJ1-5; D is unresolved. The CDR3 sequence is 13 residues long. The V end lost 10 bases, the J end lost 3 bases, and 13 bases lay between the germline ends. In germline, CDR1 is MNHNY, CDR2 SVGAGI (reference sequence). The CDR3 sequence is CATADTNNQPQHF. The CDR3 region has the DNA TGTGCCACCGCCGACACAAACAATCAGCCCCAGCATTTT.

The rearrangement joins TRBV25-1 to TRBJ1-5; D gene ambiguous. The CDR3 spans 15 residues. From germline, CDR1 is MGHDK and CDR2 SYGVNS. V was shortened by 2 bases and J by 0 bases, with 8 bases between the two germline ends. CDR3: CASSEGGVSNQPQHF. Here the CDR3 DNA reads TGTGCCAGCAGTGAAGGTGGGGTTAGCAATCAGCCCCAGCATTTT.

The genes are TRBV7-2 and TRBJ2-3, with TRBD1 matching over 7 bases. The CDR3 has 15 amino acids. Germline-derived CDR1 and CDR2 are SGHTA and FQGNSA. V was clipped by 0 bases and J by 3 bases; unmatched bases: 3. This chain's CDR3 is CASSLAGTETDTQYF. CDR3 in DNA: TGTGCCAGCAGCTTAGCAGGGACAGAAACAGATACGCAGTATTTT.

The V gene is TRBV9, the J gene TRBJ1-2; a possible D gene is TRBD1 (5 bases). Germline CDR1 is SGDLS and CDR2 is YYNGEE. The V gene lost 0 bases and the J gene lost 7 bases, with 13 bases spanning the gap. The CDR3 length is 14 residues. Written as DNA, the CDR3 is TGTGCCAGCAGCGTAGCCGGGGGAAGCGGTGGCTACACCTTC. The encoded protein is CASSVAGGSGGYTF.

This chain joins TRBV5-1 and TRBJ2-7, with unresolved D. CDR3 size: 11 residues. Trimming took 5 bases from V and 3 from J, leaving 6 bases between them. Looked up from germline, CDR1 is SGHRS and CDR2 is YFSETQ. For the CDR3, the DNA is TGCGCCAGCAGACAAAACTACGAGCAGTACTTC. Amino acids: CASRQNYEQYF.

In this sample, this clone turned up once. V and J are TRBV5-4 and TRBJ1-1, with D possibly TRBD1 on 5 matching bases. The CDR3 spans 16 residues. V was clipped by 4 bases and J by 0 bases, with 16 bases between them. The germline V gene encodes CDR1 SGHNT and CDR2 YYREEE (reference sequence). The CDR3, as DNA: TGTGCCAGCAGCCCCTGGTCGGGGCAGCTGAACACTGAAGCTTTCTTT. This codes for CASSPWSGQLNTEAFF.

This clone occurred a few times. CDR3 sequence: CASSLVGLDGYTF. Here the CDR3 DNA reads TGCGCCAGCAGCTTGGTGGGGTTGGATGGCTACACCTTC. The chain recombines TRBV5-1 with TRBJ1-2; D is uncertain. Germline V lookup: CDR1 SGHRS, CDR2 YFSETQ. The ends were cut back, 0 bases at V and 6 bases at J, with 9 bases in the middle. The CDR3 has 13 amino acids.

The chain uses TRBV6-5 and TRBJ1-3; no clear D gene. CDR3 size: 14 residues. Trimming took off 5 bases at V and 3 bases at J, with 11 bases between the two ends. CDR1 MNHEY and CDR2 SVGAGI come from the germline V gene. The DNA for the CDR3 is TGTGCCAGCAGTGTTACAGTGTTTGGAAACACCATATATTTT. Protein product: CASSVTVFGNTIYF.

This chain uses TRBV5-1 with TRBJ1-5; TRBD1 matches at 8 bases. The ends lost 0 bases at V and 5 bases at J; junction bases unmatched: 4. The CDR3 contains 15 residues. Germline lookup yields CDR1 SGHRS and CDR2 YFSETQ. CDR3 sequence: CASSLAGQGHQPQHF. CDR3 nucleotides: TGCGCCAGCAGCTTGGCCGGACAGGGACATCAGCCCCAGCATTTT.